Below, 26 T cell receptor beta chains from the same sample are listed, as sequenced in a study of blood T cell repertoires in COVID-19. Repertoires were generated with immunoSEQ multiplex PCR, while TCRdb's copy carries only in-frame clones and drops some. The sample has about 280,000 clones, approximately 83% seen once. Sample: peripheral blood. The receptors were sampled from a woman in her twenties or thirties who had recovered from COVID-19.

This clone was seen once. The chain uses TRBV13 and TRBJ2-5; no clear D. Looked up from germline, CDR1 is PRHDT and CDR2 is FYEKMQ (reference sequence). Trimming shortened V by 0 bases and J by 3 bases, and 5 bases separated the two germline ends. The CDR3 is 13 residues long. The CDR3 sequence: CASSLGSEETQYF. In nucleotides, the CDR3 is TGTGCCAGCAGCTTAGGCTCCGAAGAGACCCAGTACTTC. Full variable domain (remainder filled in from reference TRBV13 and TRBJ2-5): AAGVIQSPRHLIKEKRETATLKCYPIPRHDTVYWYQQGPGQDPQFLISFYEKMQSDKGSIPDRFSAQQFSDYHSELNMSSLELGDSALYFCASSLGSEETQYFGPGTRLLVL.

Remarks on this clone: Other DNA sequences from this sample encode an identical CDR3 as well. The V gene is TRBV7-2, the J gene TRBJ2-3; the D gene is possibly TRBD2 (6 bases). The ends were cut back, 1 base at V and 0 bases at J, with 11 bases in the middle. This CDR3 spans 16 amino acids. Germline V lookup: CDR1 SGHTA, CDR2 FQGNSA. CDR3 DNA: TGTGCCAGCAGCTTAGTAGGAGGGTCAAGCACAGATACGCAGTATTTT. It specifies CASSLVGGSSTDTQYF.

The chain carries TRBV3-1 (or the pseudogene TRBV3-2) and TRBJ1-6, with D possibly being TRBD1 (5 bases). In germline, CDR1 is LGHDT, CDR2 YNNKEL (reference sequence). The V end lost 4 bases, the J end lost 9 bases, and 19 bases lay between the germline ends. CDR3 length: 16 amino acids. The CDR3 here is CASSLPPQGIGSPLHF. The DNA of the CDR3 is TGTGCCAGCAGCCTCCCCCCCCAGGGCATCGGTTCACCCCTCCACTTT.

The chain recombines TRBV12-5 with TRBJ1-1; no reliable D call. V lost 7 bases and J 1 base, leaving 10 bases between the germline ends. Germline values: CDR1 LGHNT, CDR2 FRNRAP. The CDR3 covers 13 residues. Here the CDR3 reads CASAPDSNTEAFF. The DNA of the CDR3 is TGTGCTAGTGCCCCTGACTCGAACACTGAAGCTTTCTTT.

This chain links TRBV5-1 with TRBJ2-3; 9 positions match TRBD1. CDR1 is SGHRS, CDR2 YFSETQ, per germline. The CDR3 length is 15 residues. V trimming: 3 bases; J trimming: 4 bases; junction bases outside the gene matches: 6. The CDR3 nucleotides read TGCGCCAGCAGCTACACCGGGACAGGGTCAGATACGCAGTATTTT. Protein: CASSYTGTGSDTQYF.

The CDR3 DNA sequence: TGTGCCAGTAGTGACAGGGGAAACTATGGCTACACCTTC. Translation: CASSDRGNYGYTF. The chain recombines TRBV19 with TRBJ1-2, with 8 bases matching TRBD1. The length of the CDR3 is 13 residues. V gave up 5 bases and J gave up 2 bases; unmatched junction bases: 1. CDR1 is LNHDA and CDR2 is SQIVND in the germline V gene (reference sequence). Full variable domain (rest looked up from reference TRBV19 and TRBJ1-2): DGGITQSPKYLFRKEGQNVTLSCEQNLNHDAMYWYRQDPGQGLRLIYYSQIVNDFQKGDIAEGYSVSREKKESFPLTVTSAQKNPTAFYLCASSDRGNYGYTFGSGTRLTVV.

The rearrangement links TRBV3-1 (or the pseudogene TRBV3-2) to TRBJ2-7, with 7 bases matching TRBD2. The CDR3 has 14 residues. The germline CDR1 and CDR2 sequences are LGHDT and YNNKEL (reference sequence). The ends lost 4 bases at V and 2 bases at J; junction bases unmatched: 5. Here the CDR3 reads CASSPSGFPYEQYF. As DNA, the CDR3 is TGTGCCAGCAGCCCTAGCGGTTTCCCCTACGAGCAGTACTTC.

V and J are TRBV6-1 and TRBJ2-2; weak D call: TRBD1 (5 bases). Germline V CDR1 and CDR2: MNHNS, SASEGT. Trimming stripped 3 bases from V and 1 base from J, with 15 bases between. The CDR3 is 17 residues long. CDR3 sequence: CASSEALGRGNTGELFF. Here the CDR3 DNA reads TGTGCCAGCAGTGAGGCCTTGGGTAGGGGGAACACCGGGGAGCTGTTTTTT.

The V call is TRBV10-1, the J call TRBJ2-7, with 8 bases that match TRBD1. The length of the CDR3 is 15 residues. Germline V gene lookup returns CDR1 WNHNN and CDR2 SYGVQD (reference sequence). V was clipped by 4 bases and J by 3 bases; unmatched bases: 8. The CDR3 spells CASSVTGQEDYEQYF. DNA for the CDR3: TGCGCCAGCAGTGTCACGGGACAGGAGGACTACGAGCAGTACTTC.

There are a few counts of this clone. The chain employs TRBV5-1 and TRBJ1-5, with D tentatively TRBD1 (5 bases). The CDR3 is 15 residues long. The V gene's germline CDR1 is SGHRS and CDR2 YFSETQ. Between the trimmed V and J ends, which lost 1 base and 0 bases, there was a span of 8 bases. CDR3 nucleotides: TGCGCCAGCAGCTTGTCGGGGGATAGCAATCAGCCCCAGCATTTT. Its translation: CASSLSGDSNQPQHF.

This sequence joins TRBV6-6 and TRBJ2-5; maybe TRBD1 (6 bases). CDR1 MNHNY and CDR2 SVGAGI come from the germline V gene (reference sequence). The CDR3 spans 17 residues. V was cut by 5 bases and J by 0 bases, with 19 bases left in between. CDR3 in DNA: TGTGCCAGCAGTCCACGTCGGACAGACCCGTACCAAGAGACCCAGTACTTC. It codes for CASSPRRTDPYQETQYF.

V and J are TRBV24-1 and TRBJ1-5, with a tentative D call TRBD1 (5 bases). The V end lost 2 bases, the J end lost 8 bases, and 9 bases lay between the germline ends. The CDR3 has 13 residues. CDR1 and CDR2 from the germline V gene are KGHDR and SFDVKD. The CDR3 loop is CATSDSLDKPQHF. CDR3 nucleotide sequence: TGTGCCACCAGTGATTCGCTGGACAAGCCCCAGCATTTT.

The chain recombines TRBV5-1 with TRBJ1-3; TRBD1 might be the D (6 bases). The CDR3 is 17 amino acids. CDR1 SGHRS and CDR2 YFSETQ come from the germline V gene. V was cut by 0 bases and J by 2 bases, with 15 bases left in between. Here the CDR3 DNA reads TGCGCCAGCAGCTTGGATACGAGGGGGATGACTGGAAACACCATATATTTT. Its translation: CASSLDTRGMTGNTIYF.

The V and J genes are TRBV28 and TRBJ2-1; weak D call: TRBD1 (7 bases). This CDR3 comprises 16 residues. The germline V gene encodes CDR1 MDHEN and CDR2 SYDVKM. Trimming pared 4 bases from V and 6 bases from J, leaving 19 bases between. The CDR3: CASSSNLQGGRNEQFF. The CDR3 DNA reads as TGTGCCAGCAGTTCAAACCTCCAGGGGGGTCGCAATGAGCAGTTCTTC.

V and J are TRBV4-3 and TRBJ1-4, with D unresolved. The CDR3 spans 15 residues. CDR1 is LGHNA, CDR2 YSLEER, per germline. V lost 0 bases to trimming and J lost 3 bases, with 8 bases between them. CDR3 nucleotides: TGCGCCAGCAGCCAAGACTCCGCAGCTAATGAAAAACTGTTTTTT. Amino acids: CASSQDSAANEKLFF.

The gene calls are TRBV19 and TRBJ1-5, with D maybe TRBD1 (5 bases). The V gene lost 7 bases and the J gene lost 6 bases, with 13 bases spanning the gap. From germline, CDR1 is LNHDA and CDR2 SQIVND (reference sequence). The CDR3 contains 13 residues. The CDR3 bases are TGTGCCAGTACCGAGACAGCGCTTCAGCCCCAGCATTTT. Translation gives CASTETALQPQHF.

CDR3 bases: TGTGCCAGCCACTTGGGGCATGAGCAGTTCTTC. Amino acids: CASHLGHEQFF. V and J are TRBV2 and TRBJ2-1, with D maybe TRBD1 (5 bases). Germline CDR1 is SNHLY and CDR2 is FYNNEI. CDR3 length equals 11 residues. The ends were cut back, 8 bases at V and 8 bases at J, with 10 bases in the middle.

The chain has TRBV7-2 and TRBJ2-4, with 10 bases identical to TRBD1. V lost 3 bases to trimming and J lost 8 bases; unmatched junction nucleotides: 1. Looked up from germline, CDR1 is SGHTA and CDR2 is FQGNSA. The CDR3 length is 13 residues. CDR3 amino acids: CASSLGTGDIQYF. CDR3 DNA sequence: TGTGCCAGCAGCTTGGGGACAGGGGACATTCAGTACTTC.

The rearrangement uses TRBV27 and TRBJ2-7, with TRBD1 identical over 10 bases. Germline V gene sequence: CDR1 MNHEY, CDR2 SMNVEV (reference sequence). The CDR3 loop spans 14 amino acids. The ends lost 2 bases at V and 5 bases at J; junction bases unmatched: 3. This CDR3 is CASSLRGTGDEQYF. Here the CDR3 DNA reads TGTGCCAGCAGTTTACGCGGGACAGGGGACGAGCAGTACTTC.

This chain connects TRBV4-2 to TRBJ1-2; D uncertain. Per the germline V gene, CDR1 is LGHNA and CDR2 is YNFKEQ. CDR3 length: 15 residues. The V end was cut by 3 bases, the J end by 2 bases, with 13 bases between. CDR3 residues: CASSQEGAGNYGYTF. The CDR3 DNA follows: TGTGCCAGCAGCCAGGAGGGTGCCGGAAACTATGGCTACACCTTC.

The DNA for the CDR3 is TGTGCCAGCAGGAAACAGGGAGTTGGGACTGAAGCTTTCTTT. Protein sequence: CASRKQGVGTEAFF. This chain links TRBV28 with TRBJ1-1; maybe TRBD1 (6 bases). From germline, CDR1 is MDHEN and CDR2 SYDVKM. V was cut by 6 bases and J by 5 bases, with 16 bases left in between. This CDR3 is built from 14 residues. The variable domain in full, with the rest retrieved from reference TRBV28 and TRBJ1-1, is DVKVTQSSRYLVKRTGEKVFLECVQDMDHENMFWYRQDPGLGLRLIYFSYDVKMKEKGDIPEGYSVSREKKERFSLILESASTNQTSMYLCASRKQGVGTEAFFGQGTRLTVV.

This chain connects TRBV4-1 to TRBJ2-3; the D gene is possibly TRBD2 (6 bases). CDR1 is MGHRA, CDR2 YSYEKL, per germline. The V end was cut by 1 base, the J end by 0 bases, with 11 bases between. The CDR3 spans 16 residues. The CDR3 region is CASSQGNSGSTDTQYF. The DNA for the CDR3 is TGCGCCAGCAGCCAAGGTAATAGCGGTAGCACAGATACGCAGTATTTT.

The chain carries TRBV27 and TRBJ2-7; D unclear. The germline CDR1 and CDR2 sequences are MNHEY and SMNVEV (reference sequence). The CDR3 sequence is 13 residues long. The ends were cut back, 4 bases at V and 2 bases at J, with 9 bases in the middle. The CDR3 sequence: CASSYQVTYEQYF. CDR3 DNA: TGTGCCAGCAGTTATCAGGTTACCTACGAGCAGTACTTC.

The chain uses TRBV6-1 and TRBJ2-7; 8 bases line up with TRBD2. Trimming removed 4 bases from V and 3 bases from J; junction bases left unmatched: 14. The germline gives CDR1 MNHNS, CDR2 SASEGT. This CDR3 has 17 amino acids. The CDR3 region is CASSGRATLAGLYEQYF. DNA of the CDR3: TGTGCCAGCAGTGGGCGAGCTACTCTAGCGGGCCTCTACGAGCAGTACTTC.

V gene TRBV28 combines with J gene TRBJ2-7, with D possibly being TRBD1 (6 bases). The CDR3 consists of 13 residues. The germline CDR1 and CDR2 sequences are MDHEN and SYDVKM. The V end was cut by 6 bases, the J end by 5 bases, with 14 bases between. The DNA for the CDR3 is TGTGCCAGCAGGGCACAGGGTCGGAACGAGCAGTACTTC. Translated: CASRAQGRNEQYF.

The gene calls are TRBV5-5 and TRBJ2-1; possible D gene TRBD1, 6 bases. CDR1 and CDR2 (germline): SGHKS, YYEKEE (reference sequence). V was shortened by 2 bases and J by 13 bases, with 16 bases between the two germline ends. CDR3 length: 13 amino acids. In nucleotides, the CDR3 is TGTGCCAGCAGCTTTGGGACACTACCTAACCAGTTCTTC. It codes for CASSFGTLPNQFF.